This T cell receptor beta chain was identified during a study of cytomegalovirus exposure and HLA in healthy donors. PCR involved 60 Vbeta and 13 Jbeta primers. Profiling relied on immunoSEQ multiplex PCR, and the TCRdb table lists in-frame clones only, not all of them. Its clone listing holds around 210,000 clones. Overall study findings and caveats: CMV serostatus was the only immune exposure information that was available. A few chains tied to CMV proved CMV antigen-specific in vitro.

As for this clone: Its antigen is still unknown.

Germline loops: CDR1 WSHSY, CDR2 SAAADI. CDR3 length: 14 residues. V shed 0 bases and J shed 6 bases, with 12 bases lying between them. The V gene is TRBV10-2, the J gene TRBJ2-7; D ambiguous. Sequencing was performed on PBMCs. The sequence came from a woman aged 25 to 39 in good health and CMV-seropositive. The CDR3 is CASSESSLSGEQYF. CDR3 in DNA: TGCGCCAGCAGTGAGTCTAGCCTATCTGGCGAGCAGTACTTC.